This is a list of T cell receptor beta chains from one sample in a study of blood T cell repertoires in COVID-19. This table comes from immunoSEQ multiplex PCR, and its TCRdb copy is limited to in-frame clones, with some not included. The sample includes over 130,000 clones, 86% of them seen just once. The sequenced material came from peripheral blood. These receptors were collected from a man between 65 and 85 years old with acute or convalescent COVID-19. Each CDR3 is given with its conserved first and last residue. D genes are given only for firm matches. The size of a clone is reported for some rows only, either as once, few or many, or as a class for expanded clones.

size,D,J,V,DNA,CDR3
-,TRBD1,TRBJ1-2,TRBV29-1,TGCAGCGTTGAAGGTGGGGACAGGTCCTTCAGCTACACCTTC,CSVEGGDRSFSYTF
-,-,TRBJ2-5,TRBV3-1/TRBV3-2,TGTGCCAGCAGCCAAGACCTAGGTTTCCAAGAGACCCAGTACTTC,CASSQDLGFQETQYF
-,-,TRBJ2-7,TRBV19,TGTGCCAGTAGTCCCAACGGGGGATACTACGAGCAGTACTTC,CASSPNGGYYEQYF
-,-,TRBJ2-3,TRBV28,TGTGCCAGCAGTTTAAGACTGATCACTAGCACAGATACGCAGTATTTT,CASSLRLITSTDTQYF
-,TRBD2,TRBJ2-1,TRBV5-1,TGCGCCAGCAGCTTGGCCGTGACTAGCGGGAGCAATGAGCAGTTCTTC,CASSLAVTSGSNEQFF
-,TRBD1,TRBJ2-3,TRBV5-1,TGCGCCAGCAGCCCTCAACAGACAGGGACAACAGATACGCAGTATTTT,CASSPQQTGTTDTQYF
few,-,TRBJ2-7,TRBV25-1,TGTGCCAGCACCATGGGGCCAGGGTACTTCTACGAGCAGTACTTC,CASTMGPGYFYEQYF
-,-,TRBJ2-2,TRBV18,TGTGCCAGCTCCACCGGGACAAAGAACACCGGGGAGCTGTTTTTT,CASSTGTKNTGELFF
-,TRBD1,TRBJ2-1,TRBV5-1,TGCGCCAGCAGCTTAGACAGGGGCTCCTACAATGAGCAGTTCTTC,CASSLDRGSYNEQFF
-,-,TRBJ1-6,TRBV30,TGTGCCTGGAGTAAGGTCGCAGGGTTTTCACCCCTCCACTTT,CAWSKVAGFSPLHF
-,-,TRBJ2-7,TRBV28,TGTGCCAGCAGTTTCAGGGGGGATGAGCAGTACTTC,CASSFRGDEQYF
-,TRBD2,TRBJ2-3,TRBV19,TGTGCCAGTAGTATAGCCGCTGGCGGGAGTACAGATACGCAGTATTTT,CASSIAAGGSTDTQYF
-,TRBD2,TRBJ2-2,TRBV12-5,TGTGCTAGTGGTTTGAAGCTAGCGGGTTTCACCGGGGAGCTGTTTTTT,CASGLKLAGFTGELFF
-,-,TRBJ2-2,TRBV19,TGTGCCAGTAGGAATGGACTTCCGAACACCGGGGAGCTGTTTTTT,CASRNGLPNTGELFF
-,-,TRBJ1-2,TRBV20-1,TGCAGTGCTTACAGGAGCTATGGCTACACCTTC,CSAYRSYGYTF
-,-,TRBJ1-4,TRBV7-9,TGTGCCAGCAGCCCAACAGGGATAGGGGCTAATGAAAAACTGTTTTTT,CASSPTGIGANEKLFF